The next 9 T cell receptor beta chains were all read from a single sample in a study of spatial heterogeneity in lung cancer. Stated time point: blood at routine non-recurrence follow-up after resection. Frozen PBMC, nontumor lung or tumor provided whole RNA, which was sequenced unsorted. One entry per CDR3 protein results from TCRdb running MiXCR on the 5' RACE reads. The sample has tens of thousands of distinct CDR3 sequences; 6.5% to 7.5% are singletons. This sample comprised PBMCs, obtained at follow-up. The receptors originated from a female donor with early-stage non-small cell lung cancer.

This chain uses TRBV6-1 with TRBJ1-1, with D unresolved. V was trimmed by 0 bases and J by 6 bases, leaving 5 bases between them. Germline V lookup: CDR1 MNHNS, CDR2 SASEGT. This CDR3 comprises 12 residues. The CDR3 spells CASSEAWAEAFF. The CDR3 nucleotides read TGTGCCAGCAGTGAAGCATGGGCTGAAGCTTTCTTT.

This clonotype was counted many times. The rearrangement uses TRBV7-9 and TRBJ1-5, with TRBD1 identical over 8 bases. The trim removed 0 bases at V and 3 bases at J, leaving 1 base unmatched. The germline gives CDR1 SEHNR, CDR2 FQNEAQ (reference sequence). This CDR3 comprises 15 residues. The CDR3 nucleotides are TGTGCCAGCAGCTTAGCGGGACAGGACAATCAGCCCCAGCATTTT. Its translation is CASSLAGQDNQPQHF.

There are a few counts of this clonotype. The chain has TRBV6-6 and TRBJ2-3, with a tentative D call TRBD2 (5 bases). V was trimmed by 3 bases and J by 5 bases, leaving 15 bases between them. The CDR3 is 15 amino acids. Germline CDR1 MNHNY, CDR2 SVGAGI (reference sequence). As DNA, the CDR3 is TGTGCCAGCAGTTATGACCGGGGATGGCAAGATACGCAGTATTTT. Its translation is CASSYDRGWQDTQYF.

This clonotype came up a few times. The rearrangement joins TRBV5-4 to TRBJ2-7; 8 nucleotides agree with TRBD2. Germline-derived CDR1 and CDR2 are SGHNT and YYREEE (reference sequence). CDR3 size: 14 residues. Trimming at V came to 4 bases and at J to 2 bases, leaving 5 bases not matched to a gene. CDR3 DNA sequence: TGTGCCAGCAGCCCGGGGGGGCTCCCCTACGAGCAGTACTTC. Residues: CASSPGGLPYEQYF.

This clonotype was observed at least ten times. CDR3 nucleotide sequence: TGTGCCAGCAGCTTACATTCCCGTCGCAATGAGCAGTTCTTC. Translation: CASSLHSRRNEQFF. J is TRBJ2-1 and V is TRBV7-2; D is undetermined. With 2 bases removed from V and 6 bases from J, the gap between germline ends came to 11 bases. This CDR3 has 14 residues. The germline gives CDR1 SGHTA, CDR2 FQGNSA.

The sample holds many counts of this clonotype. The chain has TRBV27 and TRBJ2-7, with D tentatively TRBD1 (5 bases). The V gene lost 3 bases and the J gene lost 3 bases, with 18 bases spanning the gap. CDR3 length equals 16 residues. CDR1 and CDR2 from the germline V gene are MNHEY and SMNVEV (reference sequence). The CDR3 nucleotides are TGTGCCAGCAGTTTGGTTGGGGCAGGAATTTTCTACGAGCAGTACTTC. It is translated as CASSLVGAGIFYEQYF.

The DNA for the CDR3 is TGCAGTGCTAGAGATATTCGAGTCTCTCCCGATTCTGAGCAGTTCTTC. This sequence encodes CSARDIRVSPDSEQFF. The chain recombines TRBV20-1 with TRBJ2-1; unclear D gene. The CDR3 sequence is 16 residues long. Per germline, CDR1 DFQATT and CDR2 SNEGSKA (reference sequence). V lost 0 bases, J lost 9 bases, and 21 bases lay in between.

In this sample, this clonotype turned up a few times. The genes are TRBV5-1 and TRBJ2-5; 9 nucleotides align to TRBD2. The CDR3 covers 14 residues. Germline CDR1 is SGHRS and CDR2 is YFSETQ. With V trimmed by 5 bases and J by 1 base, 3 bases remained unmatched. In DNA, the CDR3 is TGCGCCAGCAGTTCTAGCGGGGCCCAAGAGACCCAGTACTTC. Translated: CASSSSGAQETQYF.

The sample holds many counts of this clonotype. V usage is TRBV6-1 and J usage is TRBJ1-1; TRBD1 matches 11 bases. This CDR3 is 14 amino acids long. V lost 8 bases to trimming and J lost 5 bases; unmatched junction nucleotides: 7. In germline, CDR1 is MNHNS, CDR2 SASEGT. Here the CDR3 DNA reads TGTGCCAGCGGACTCCGGGACAGGGGGACTGAAGCTTTCTTT. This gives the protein CASGLRDRGTEAFF.